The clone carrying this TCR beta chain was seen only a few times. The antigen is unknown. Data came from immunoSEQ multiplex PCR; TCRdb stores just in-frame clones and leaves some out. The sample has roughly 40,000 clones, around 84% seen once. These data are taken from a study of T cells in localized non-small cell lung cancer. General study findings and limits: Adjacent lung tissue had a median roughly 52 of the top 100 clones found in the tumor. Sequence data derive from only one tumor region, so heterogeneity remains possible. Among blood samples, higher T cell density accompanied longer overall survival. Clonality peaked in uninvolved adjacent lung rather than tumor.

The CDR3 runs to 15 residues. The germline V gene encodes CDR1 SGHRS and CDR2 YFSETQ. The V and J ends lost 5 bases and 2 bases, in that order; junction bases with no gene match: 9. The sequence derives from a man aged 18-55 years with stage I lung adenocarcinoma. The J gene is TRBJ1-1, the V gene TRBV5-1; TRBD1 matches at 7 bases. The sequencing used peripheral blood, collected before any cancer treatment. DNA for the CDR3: TGCGCCAGCAGTCCGATGCGGGACAGAAACACTGAAGCTTTCTTT. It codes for CASSPMRDRNTEAFF.